This TCR beta chain was profiled in a study of human T cells and chemical hapten exposure. Looking at the study overall: Sensitization used 2% DPC on approximately 2 cm by approximately 2 cm upper inner arm skin. Study-level points and caveats: Significantly more large CDR3 similarity clusters arose among expanded TCRs than among controls. Positively correlated with patch test score were the counts of PT1 expanded TCRs.

Authors' data handling: Counting gave a median of roughly 100,000 TCRs per sample, with values ranging from about 23,224 to 700,000. TCRdb ran MiXCR on the RACE reads and lists one entry per CDR3 protein. What appears here as the V and J calls and clone size reflects TCRdb's work, not the paper's. The table includes roughly 380,000 distinct CDR3 sequences, 4.8% detected once. Stated time point: patch test 1, 2 weeks after DPC sensitization. Treatment meaning: therapeutic diphenylcyclopropenone sensitization with weekly scalp DPC. Germline V gene lookup returns CDR1 MNHEY and CDR2 SVGEGT. V was cut by 5 bases and J by 0 bases, with 10 bases left in between. The CDR3 is made up of 14 amino acids. Notes on this clonotype: The antigen remains unidentified.

This receptor was obtained from a woman aged 50 to 60 with alopecia areata. Some clones in this sample may be carry-over from other donors' samples. The chain is built from TRBV6-2 or TRBV6-3 and TRBJ1-1; D is ambiguous. Sequenced here: whole blood, sampled in connection with sensitization to the hapten diphenylcyclopropenone (DPC). CDR3 sequence: CASSPRHLNTEAFF. The CDR3 region has the DNA TGTGCCAGCAGTCCTCGACACTTGAACACTGAAGCTTTCTTT.